The next 9 T cell receptor beta chains were all read from a single sample in a study of cytomegalovirus exposure and HLA in healthy donors. The PCR was carried out with 60 Vbeta primers and 13 Jbeta primers. Sequenced by immunoSEQ multiplex PCR; TCRdb stores in-frame clones only, minus some. The table has some 200,000 clones, over 65% seen once. The sample comprised PBMCs. All receptors come from a woman aged 25 to 39 in good health and CMV-seronegative.

This chain joins TRBV2 and TRBJ1-6; D gene unclear. CDR1 is SNHLY, CDR2 FYNNEI, per germline. The ends were cut back, 5 bases at V and 6 bases at J, with 14 bases in the middle. This CDR3 is built from 15 residues. CDR3 sequence: CASSRRGRSNSPLHF. CDR3 coding DNA: TGTGCCAGCAGTAGACGGGGTAGGAGTAATTCACCCCTCCACTTT.

The V gene is TRBV5-4, the J gene TRBJ1-3; 8 nucleotides agree with TRBD1. Germline V gene lookup returns CDR1 SGHNT and CDR2 YYREEE (reference sequence). Trimming took 3 bases from V and 1 from J; bases not matched to a gene: 18. The CDR3 is made up of 20 amino acids. CDR3 sequence reads: CASSYGDRGRFTGSGNTIYF. The CDR3 region has the DNA TGTGCCAGCAGCTATGGTGACAGGGGCCGTTTCACCGGGTCTGGAAACACCATATATTTT.

The V gene is TRBV7-3, the J gene TRBJ2-3; D call uncertain. Germline CDR1 and CDR2: SGHTA and FQGTGA. Deletions cut 5 bases from V and 0 bases from J, with 6 bases between. There are 13 residues in the CDR3. The CDR3 loop is CASSVSSTDTQYF. CDR3 nucleotide sequence: TGTGCCAGCAGCGTGTCTAGCACAGATACGCAGTATTTT.

This clone has just a few counts. The chain uses TRBV7-9 and TRBJ1-2; TRBD1 is a possible D gene (6 bases). Deletions cut 4 bases from V and 2 bases from J, with 14 bases between. CDR3 length: 15 residues. Looked up from germline, CDR1 is SEHNR and CDR2 is FQNEAQ (reference sequence). The CDR3 DNA reads TGTGCCAGCAGCTCGTACAGGGAACAAAACTATGGCTACACCTTC. The encoded protein is CASSSYREQNYGYTF.

The chain has TRBV7-2 and TRBJ2-1; 8 nucleotides match TRBD2. Germline V gives CDR1 SGHTA, CDR2 FQGNSA. Unmatched junction bases numbered 3, after V lost 3 bases and J lost 8 bases. CDR3 length: 13 amino acids. In DNA form, the CDR3 reads TGTGCCAGCAGCTTGGGACTAGGCTATGAGCAGTTCTTC. Translating it yields CASSLGLGYEQFF.

The DNA for the CDR3 is TGTGCCAGCAGTTATCGACAGGGAAATCAGCCCCAGCATTTT. It codes for CASSYRQGNQPQHF. V usage is TRBV27 and J usage is TRBJ1-5, with 7 nucleotides matching TRBD1. Germline V gene sequence: CDR1 MNHEY, CDR2 SMNVEV (reference sequence). This CDR3 has 14 residues. The V and J ends lost 4 bases and 4 bases, in that order; junction bases with no gene match: 4.

A note on this clone: The junction shows a germline mismatch at one end, possibly a read error. The rearrangement uses TRBV5-8 and TRBJ1-2, with 9 bases fitting TRBD1. Germline values: CDR1 SGHTS, CDR2 YDEGEE. This CDR3 is 14 amino acids long. CDR3: CASNLDTGGWGYTF. CDR3 nucleotides: TGTGCCAGCAACTTGGACACAGGGGGCTGGGGCTACACCTTC.

Only a few counts were recorded for this clone. The V gene is TRBV6-6, the J gene TRBJ1-1; D remains ambiguous. V lost 2 bases and J 0 bases, leaving 10 bases between the germline ends. The CDR3 totals 15 residues. From germline, CDR1 is MNHNY and CDR2 SVGAGI (reference sequence). In DNA form, the CDR3 reads TGTGCCAGCAGTTACCTACAGTACATGAACACTGAAGCTTTCTTT. Amino acid sequence: CASSYLQYMNTEAFF.

The rearrangement joins TRBV6-5 to TRBJ1-2; 9 nucleotides align to TRBD1. Germline V gene sequence: CDR1 MNHEY, CDR2 SVGAGI. This CDR3 region has 16 residues. The J segment lost 6 bases and the V segment lost 0 bases, leaving 8 bases of the junction unmatched. In DNA form, the CDR3 reads TGTGCCAGCAGTTACTCAGGCATGGACAGGGGACATGGCTACACCTTC. This encodes CASSYSGMDRGHGYTF.